This T cell receptor beta chain was recorded in a study of blood T cell repertoires in COVID-19. Study-wide context: COVID-19 samples collected from the United States, Italy and Spain covered acute and convalescent phases. PBMCs, B-cell-depleted T cells, or T cells provided the cDNA or gDNA that made up the material.

TCRdb's copy holds only in-frame clones and misses some; the assay was immunoSEQ multiplex PCR. The table has about 180,000 clones, approximately 88% seen once. Per the germline V gene, CDR1 is MNHEY and CDR2 is SMNVEV (reference sequence). This CDR3 is built from 14 residues. Trimming removed 1 base from V and 5 bases from J, with 11 bases in between. The TCR was taken from a woman in her 30s with acute or convalescent COVID-19. The J gene is TRBJ1-1, the V gene TRBV27; the D is unclear. Material: peripheral blood. CDR3 in amino acids: CASSLYRRGTEAFF. The CDR3 bases are TGTGCCAGCAGTTTATATAGACGGGGAACTGAAGCTTTCTTT.